A selection of T cell receptor beta chains follows, all from one sample in a study of T-cell reconstitution after alpha-beta-depleted transplantation in children. One entry per CDR3 protein, called by TCRdb with MiXCR from the PCR reads. This table has about 600,000 distinct CDR3 sequences, around 13% appearing once. The sequencing used PBMCs, mostly from graft donor cells, collected 360 days after TCRalphabeta/CD19-depleted stem cell transplant. Source of these receptors: a male patient younger than 18 who had a stem cell transplant for acute myeloid leukemia, so the T cells may come from the graft donor. The CDR3 runs from the conserved cysteine through the conserved F or W. D genes are given only for firm matches. The size field is filled for only some rows; it gives once, few, many or a size class.

v_gene: TRBV9
j_gene: TRBJ2-1
d_gene: -
abundance: few
CDR3nt: TGTGCCAGCAGCGTAGCCTTAGGAAGGAGCAATGAGCAGTTCTTC
CDR3aa: CASSVALGRSNEQFF

v_gene: TRBV12-5
j_gene: TRBJ2-1
d_gene: TRBD2
abundance: -
CDR3nt: TGTGCTAGTGGACCGGGACTAGCGGGCGTCAACTCCTACAATGAGCAGTTCTTC
CDR3aa: CASGPGLAGVNSYNEQFF

v_gene: TRBV15
j_gene: TRBJ2-7
d_gene: TRBD2
abundance: -
CDR3nt: TGTGCCACCAGCATCGCCGGGACTAATTCCTACGAGCAGTACTTC
CDR3aa: CATSIAGTNSYEQYF

v_gene: TRBV5-1
j_gene: TRBJ2-1
d_gene: TRBD2
abundance: many
CDR3nt: TGCGCCAGCAGCTTAATTTCGGGAGGGCCCAATGAGCAGTTCTTC
CDR3aa: CASSLISGGPNEQFF

v_gene: TRBV21-1
j_gene: TRBJ2-3
d_gene: -
abundance: -
CDR3nt: TGTGCCAGCACCCACAAGGGACTAGCGGGAAACGAAAGGGACACAGATACGCAGTATTTT
CDR3aa: CASTHKGLAGNERDTDTQYF

v_gene: TRBV28
j_gene: TRBJ2-1
d_gene: TRBD1
abundance: many
CDR3nt: TGTGCCAGCAGGGAGACAGGGCAAGGAGAGCAGTTCTTC
CDR3aa: CASRETGQGEQFF

v_gene: TRBV29-1
j_gene: TRBJ2-6
d_gene: TRBD1
abundance: few
CDR3nt: TGCAGCGTTGAAGTACGGGACAGGGGGGCTGGGGCCAACGTCCTGACTTTC
CDR3aa: CSVEVRDRGAGANVLTF

v_gene: TRBV29-1
j_gene: TRBJ1-2
d_gene: TRBD1
abundance: -
CDR3nt: TGCAGCGCCTCTCCGGACAGGGGATATGGCTACACCTTC
CDR3aa: CSASPDRGYGYTF

v_gene: TRBV29-1
j_gene: TRBJ2-3
d_gene: -
abundance: many
CDR3nt: TGCAGCGTTAGGGACGGAAACACAGATACGCAGTATTTT
CDR3aa: CSVRDGNTDTQYF

v_gene: TRBV5-1
j_gene: TRBJ2-7
d_gene: TRBD2
abundance: -
CDR3nt: TGCGCCAGCAGCTTGGCTAGCGGGCCGGTATCCTACGAGCAGTACTTC
CDR3aa: CASSLASGPVSYEQYF

v_gene: TRBV7-2
j_gene: TRBJ2-4
d_gene: -
abundance: few
CDR3nt: TGTGCCAGCAGCTTAGTTATTAGGGATCCTCTTCGGTACTTC
CDR3aa: CASSLVIRDPLRYF

v_gene: TRBV20-1
j_gene: TRBJ2-1
d_gene: TRBD2
abundance: -
CDR3nt: TGCAGTGCTAGTCTTCTAGCGGGAGGGTTCTACAATGAGCAGTTCTTC
CDR3aa: CSASLLAGGFYNEQFF

v_gene: TRBV5-1
j_gene: TRBJ2-3
d_gene: -
abundance: few
CDR3nt: TGCGCCAGCAGCTTGGCCCTAGCCCAAGGTGGCACAGATACGCAGTATTTT
CDR3aa: CASSLALAQGGTDTQYF

v_gene: TRBV24-1
j_gene: TRBJ2-5
d_gene: TRBD2
abundance: -
CDR3nt: TGTGCCACCAGTGACCTTACCGGGACTAGCGGAGAGACCCAGTACTTC
CDR3aa: CATSDLTGTSGETQYF